The TCR beta chain described here comes from a study of siplizumab effects on memory and regulatory T cells. Study results and limitations: Siplizumab, the agent tested, significantly reduced alloreactive sequences traceable to unstimulated CD4+ memory cells. Roughly 75-97% of proliferating clones (CD4+ or CD8+) could not be assigned a naive or memory phenotype. Alloreactive CD4+ clones that could be mapped were on average 68.8% Treg-derived with siplizumab, against roughly 27% in controls. Unstimulated naive T cells seemed to show more diversity than memory cells did, and they also seemed to be among the major contributors to the alloresponse.

The CDR3 covers 13 residues. V gave up 4 bases and J gave up 7 bases, with 11 bases separating them. The germline CDR1 and CDR2 sequences are MNHEY and SMNVEV (reference sequence). Only in-frame clones appear in the TCRdb table, and some are missing; sequencing was by immunoSEQ multiplex PCR. This sample has tens of thousands of clones, with around 98% found just once. As regards this clone: Antigen: not known.

The specimen sequenced was naive CD8+ T cells sorted from blood. The clonotype was recovered from a human donor in good health. The rearrangement links TRBV27 to TRBJ2-1; D unclear. Here the CDR3 DNA reads TGTGCCAGCAGTTGGGGAATTAGGAATGAGCAGTTCTTC. It yields the protein CASSWGIRNEQFF.